This T cell receptor beta chain was recovered during a study of cytomegalovirus exposure and HLA in healthy donors. This CDR3 region has 13 residues. Germline V gene lookup returns CDR1 SGHNT and CDR2 YENEEA. V shed 5 bases, J shed 3 bases, and the junction held 3 bases outside the gene matches. This clone was seen only once. The PCR made use of 60 Vbeta and 13 Jbeta primers. Here immunoSEQ multiplex PCR was the method, and the copy in TCRdb shows in-frame clones only, minus some. The top ten hold roughly 0.99% of the sample, which has some 190,000 clones, over 60% seen once. The TCR sequence derives from a woman aged 40-49 years in good health and CMV-seronegative. The rearrangement uses TRBV11-3 and TRBJ1-1; 7 nucleotides agree with TRBD1. The source material was PBMCs. Here the CDR3 DNA reads TGTGCCAGCAGCCCTGACAGGGACACTGAAGCTTTCTTT. This codes for CASSPDRDTEAFF.